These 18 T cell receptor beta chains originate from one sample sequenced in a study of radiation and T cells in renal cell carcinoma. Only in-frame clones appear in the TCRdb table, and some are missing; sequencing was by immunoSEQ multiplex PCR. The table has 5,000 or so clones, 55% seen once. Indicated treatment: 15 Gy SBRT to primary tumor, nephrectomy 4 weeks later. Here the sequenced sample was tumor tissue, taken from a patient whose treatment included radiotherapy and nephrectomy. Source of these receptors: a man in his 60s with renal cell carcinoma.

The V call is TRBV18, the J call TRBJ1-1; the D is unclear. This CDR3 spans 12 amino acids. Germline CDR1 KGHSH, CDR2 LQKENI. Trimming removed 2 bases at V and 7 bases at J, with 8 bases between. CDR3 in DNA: TGTGCCAGCTCACCAAAAGGGCTTGAAGCTTTCTTT. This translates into CASSPKGLEAFF.

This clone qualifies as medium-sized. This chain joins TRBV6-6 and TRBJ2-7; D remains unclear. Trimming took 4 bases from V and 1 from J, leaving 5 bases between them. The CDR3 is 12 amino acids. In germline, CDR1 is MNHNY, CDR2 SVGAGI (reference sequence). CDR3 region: CASSLKSYEQYF. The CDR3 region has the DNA TGTGCCAGCAGTTTGAAGTCCTACGAGCAGTACTTC.

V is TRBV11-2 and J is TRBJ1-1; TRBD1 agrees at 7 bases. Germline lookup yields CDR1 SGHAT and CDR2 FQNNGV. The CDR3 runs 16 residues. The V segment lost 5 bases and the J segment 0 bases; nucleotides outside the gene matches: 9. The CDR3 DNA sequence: TGTGCCAGCAGCCTCCAGATTAGGGGGCTGAACACTGAAGCTTTCTTT. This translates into CASSLQIRGLNTEAFF.

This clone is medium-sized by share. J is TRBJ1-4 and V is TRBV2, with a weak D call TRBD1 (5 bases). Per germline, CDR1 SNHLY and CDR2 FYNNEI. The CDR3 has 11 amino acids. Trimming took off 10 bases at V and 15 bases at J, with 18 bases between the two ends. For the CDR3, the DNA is TGTGCCACCAAATATTCCGGGACTTTGTTTTTT. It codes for CATKYSGTLFF.

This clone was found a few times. The CDR3 sequence: CASSLVSGGAGEKLFF. Written as DNA, the CDR3 is TGCGCCAGCAGCTTGGTGTCAGGGGGCGCAGGTGAAAAACTGTTTTTT. The chain has TRBV5-1 and TRBJ1-4; 8 nucleotides line up with TRBD1. V shed 0 bases, J shed 7 bases, and the junction held 8 bases outside the gene matches. The germline CDR1 and CDR2 sequences are SGHRS and YFSETQ. The CDR3 is made up of 16 amino acids.

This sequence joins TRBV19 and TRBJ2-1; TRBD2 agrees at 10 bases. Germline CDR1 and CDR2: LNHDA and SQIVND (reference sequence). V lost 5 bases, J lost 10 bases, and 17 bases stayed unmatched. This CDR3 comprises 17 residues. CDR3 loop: CASSPEHRASGSIEQFF. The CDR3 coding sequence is TGTGCCAGTAGTCCCGAGCATCGGGCTAGCGGGAGCATCGAGCAGTTCTTC.

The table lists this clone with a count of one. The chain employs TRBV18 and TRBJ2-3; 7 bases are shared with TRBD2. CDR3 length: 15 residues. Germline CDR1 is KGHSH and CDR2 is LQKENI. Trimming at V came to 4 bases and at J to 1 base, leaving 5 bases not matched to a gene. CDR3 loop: CASSQSAGGTDTQYF. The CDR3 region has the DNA TGTGCCAGCTCACAGTCGGCGGGAGGCACAGATACGCAGTATTTT.

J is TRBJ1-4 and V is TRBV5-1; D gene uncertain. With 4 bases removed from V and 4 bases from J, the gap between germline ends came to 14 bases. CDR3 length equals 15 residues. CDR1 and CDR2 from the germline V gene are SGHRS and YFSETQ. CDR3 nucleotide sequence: TGCGCCAGCAGCACGGAGGCCCAGCTTAATGAAAAACTGTTTTTT. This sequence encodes CASSTEAQLNEKLFF.

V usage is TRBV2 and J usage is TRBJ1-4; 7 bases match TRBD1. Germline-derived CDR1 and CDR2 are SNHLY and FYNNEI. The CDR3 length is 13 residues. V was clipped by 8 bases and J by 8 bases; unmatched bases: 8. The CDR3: CASCWTGGEKLFF. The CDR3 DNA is TGTGCCAGCTGCTGGACAGGAGGAGAAAAACTGTTTTTT.

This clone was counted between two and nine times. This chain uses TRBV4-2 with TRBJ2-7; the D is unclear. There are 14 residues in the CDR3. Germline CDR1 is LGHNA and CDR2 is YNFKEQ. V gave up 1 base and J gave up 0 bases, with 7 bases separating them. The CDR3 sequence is CASSQAVSSYEQYF. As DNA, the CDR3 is TGTGCCAGCAGCCAAGCGGTTAGCTCCTACGAGCAGTACTTC.

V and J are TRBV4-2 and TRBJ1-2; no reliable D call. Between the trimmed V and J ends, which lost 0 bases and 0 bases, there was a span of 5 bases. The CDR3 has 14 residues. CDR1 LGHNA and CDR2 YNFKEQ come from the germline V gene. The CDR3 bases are TGTGCCAGCAGCCAAGAACGGACTAACTATGGCTACACCTTC. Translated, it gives CASSQERTNYGYTF.

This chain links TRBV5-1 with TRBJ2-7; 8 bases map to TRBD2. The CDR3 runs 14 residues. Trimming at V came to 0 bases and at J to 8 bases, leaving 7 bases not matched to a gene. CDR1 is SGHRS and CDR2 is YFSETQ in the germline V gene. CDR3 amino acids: CASSLVTGLEKQYF. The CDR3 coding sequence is TGCGCCAGCAGCTTGGTGACGGGACTAGAGAAGCAGTACTTC.

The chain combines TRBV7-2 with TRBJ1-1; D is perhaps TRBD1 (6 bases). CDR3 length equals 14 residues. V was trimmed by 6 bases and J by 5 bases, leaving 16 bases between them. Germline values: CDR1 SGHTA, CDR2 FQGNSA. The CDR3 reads CASRNTYDRTEAFF. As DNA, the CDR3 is TGTGCCAGCAGAAATACATACGACAGGACTGAAGCTTTCTTT.

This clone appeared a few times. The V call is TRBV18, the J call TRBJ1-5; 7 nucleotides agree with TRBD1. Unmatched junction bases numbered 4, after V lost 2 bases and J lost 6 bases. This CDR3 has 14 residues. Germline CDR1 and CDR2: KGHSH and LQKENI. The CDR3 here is CASSPNRGGQPQHF. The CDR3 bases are TGTGCCAGCTCACCAAACAGGGGCGGTCAGCCCCAGCATTTT.

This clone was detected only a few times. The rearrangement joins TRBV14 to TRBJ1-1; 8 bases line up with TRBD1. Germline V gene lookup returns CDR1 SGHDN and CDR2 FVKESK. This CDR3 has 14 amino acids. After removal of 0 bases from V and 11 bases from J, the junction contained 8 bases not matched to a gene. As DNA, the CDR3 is TGTGCCAGCAGCCAAGATCGGCCGGGACAGGCGGCTTTCTTT. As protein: CASSQDRPGQAAFF.

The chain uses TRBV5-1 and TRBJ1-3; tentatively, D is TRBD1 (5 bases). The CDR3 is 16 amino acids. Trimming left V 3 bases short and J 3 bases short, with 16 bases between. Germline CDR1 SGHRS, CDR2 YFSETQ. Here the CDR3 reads CASSSGHGGYGNTIYF. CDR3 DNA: TGCGCCAGCAGCTCGGGGCACGGGGGATATGGAAACACCATATATTTT.

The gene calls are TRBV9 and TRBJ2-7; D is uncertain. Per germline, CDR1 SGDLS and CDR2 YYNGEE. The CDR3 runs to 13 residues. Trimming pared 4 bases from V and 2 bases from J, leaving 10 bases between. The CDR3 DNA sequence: TGTGCCAGCAGCTTTAGTCCTACCTACGAGCAGTACTTC. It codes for CASSFSPTYEQYF.

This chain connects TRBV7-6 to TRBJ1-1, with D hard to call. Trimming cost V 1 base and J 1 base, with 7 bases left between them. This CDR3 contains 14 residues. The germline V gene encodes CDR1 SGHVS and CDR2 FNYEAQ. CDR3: CASSLEVPNTEAFF. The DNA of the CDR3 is TGTGCCAGCAGCTTAGAGGTACCGAACACTGAAGCTTTCTTT.